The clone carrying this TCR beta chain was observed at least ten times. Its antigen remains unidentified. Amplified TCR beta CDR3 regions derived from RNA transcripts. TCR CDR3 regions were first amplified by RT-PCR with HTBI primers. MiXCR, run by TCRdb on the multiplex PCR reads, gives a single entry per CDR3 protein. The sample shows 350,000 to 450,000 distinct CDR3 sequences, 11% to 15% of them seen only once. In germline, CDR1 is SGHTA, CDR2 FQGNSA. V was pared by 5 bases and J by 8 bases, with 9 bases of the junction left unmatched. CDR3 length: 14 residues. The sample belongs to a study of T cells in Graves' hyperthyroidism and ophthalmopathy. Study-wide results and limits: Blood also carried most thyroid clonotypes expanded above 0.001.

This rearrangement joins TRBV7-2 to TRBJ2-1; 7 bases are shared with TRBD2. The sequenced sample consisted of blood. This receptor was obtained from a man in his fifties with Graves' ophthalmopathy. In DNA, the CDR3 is TGTGCCAGCAGCCACTGGACTAGTAACCATGAGCAGTTCTTC. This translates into CASSHWTSNHEQFF.